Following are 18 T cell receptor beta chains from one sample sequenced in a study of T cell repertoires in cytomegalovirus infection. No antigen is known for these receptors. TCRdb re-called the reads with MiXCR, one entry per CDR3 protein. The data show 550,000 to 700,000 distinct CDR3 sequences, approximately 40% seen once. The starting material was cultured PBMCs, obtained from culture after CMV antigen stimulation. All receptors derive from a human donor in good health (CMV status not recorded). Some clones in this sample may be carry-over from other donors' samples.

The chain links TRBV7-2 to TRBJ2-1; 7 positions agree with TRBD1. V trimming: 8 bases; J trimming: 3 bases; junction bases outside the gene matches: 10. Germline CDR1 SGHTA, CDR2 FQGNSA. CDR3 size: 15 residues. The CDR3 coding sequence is TGTGCCAGCGCCAAATCAAGGGACAGCTACAATGAGCAGTTCTTC. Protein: CASAKSRDSYNEQFF.

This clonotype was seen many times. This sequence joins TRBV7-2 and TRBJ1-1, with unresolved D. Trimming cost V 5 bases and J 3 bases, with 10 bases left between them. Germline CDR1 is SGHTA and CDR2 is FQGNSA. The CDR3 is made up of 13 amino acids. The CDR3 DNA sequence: TGTGCCAGCAGCATTGTCCGAGACACTGAAGCTTTCTTT. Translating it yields CASSIVRDTEAFF.

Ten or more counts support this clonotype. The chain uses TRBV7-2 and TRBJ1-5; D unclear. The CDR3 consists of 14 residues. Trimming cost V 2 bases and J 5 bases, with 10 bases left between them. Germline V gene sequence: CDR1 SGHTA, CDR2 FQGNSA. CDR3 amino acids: CASSLRGSYQPQHF. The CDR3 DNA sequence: TGTGCCAGCAGCTTACGGGGAAGTTATCAGCCCCAGCATTTT. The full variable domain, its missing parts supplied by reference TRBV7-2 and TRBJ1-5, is GAGVSQSPSNKVTEKGKDVELRCDPISGHTALYWYRQSLGQGLEFLIYFQGNSAPDKSGLPSDRFSAERTGGSVSTLTIQRTQQEDSAVYLCASSLRGSYQPQHFGDGTRLSIL.

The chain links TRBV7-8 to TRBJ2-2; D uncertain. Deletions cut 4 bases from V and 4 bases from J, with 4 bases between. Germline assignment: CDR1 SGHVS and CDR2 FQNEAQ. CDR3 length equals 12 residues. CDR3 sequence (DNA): TGTGCCAGCAGCTCCTTCACCGGGGAGCTGTTTTTT. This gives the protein CASSSFTGELFF.

The DNA for the CDR3 is TGTGCCAGCAGCTATGGGACAGGGAACAATGAGCAGTTCTTC. Its protein product is CASSYGTGNNEQFF. The chain links TRBV7-9 to TRBJ2-1, with TRBD1 matching 9 bases. The trim removed 4 bases at V and 5 bases at J, leaving 3 bases unmatched. This CDR3 is built from 14 residues. Germline-derived CDR1 and CDR2 are SEHNR and FQNEAQ (reference sequence).

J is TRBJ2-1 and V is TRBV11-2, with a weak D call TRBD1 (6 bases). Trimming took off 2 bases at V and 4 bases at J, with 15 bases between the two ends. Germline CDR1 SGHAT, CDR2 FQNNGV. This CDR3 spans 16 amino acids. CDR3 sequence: CASSLSWTGQYNEQFF. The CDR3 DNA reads TGTGCCAGCAGCTTAAGTTGGACCGGACAGTACAATGAGCAGTTCTTC.

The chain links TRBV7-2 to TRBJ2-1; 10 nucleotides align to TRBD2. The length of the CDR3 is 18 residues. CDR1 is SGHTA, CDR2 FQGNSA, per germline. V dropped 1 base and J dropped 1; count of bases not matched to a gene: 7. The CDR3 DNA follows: TGTGCCAGCAGCTTAGATCCAGCGGGGGGGCCGTCCTACAATGAGCAGTTCTTC. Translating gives CASSLDPAGGPSYNEQFF.

The CDR3 protein is CASTAGRQPQHF. The CDR3 DNA sequence: TGTGCCAGCACGGCCGGGCGGCAGCCCCAGCATTTT. This sequence joins TRBV28 and TRBJ1-5; D not resolved. CDR3 size: 12 residues. Germline V CDR1 and CDR2: MDHEN, SYDVKM. The V gene lost 7 bases and the J gene lost 7 bases, with 11 bases spanning the gap.

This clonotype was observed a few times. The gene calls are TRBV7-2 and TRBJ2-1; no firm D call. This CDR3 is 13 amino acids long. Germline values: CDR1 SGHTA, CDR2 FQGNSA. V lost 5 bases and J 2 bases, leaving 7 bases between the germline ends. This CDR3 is CASSPAPYNEQFF. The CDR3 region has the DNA TGTGCCAGCAGCCCCGCCCCCTACAATGAGCAGTTCTTC.

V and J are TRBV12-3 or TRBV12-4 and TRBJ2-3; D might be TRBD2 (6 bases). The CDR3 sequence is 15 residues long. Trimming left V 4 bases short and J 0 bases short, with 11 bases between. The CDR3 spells CASSWDGTSTDTQYF. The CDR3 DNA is TGTGCCAGCAGTTGGGACGGGACTAGCACAGATACGCAGTATTTT.

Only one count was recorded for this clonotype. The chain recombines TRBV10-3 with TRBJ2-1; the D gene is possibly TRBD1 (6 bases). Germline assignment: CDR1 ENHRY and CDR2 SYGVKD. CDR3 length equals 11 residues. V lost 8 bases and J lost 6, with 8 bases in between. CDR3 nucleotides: TGTGCCATCCGGGACATCAATGAGCAGTTCTTC. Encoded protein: CAIRDINEQFF.

DNA of the CDR3: TGTGCCAGCAGCTCCCTCGGGACCAGCCAATATACGCAGTATTTT. Translation: CASSSLGTSQYTQYF. V usage is TRBV7-2 and J usage is TRBJ2-3; either TRBD1 or TRBD2 may fit D (5 bases each). This CDR3 has 15 residues. The V and J ends lost 4 bases and 7 bases respectively, with 18 bases between them. Germline V lookup: CDR1 SGHTA, CDR2 FQGNSA.

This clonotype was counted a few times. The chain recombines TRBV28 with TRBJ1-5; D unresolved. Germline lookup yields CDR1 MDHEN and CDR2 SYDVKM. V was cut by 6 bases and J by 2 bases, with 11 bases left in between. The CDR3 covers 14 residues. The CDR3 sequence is CASSPTAGNQPQHF. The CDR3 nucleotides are TGTGCCAGCAGCCCGACGGCTGGCAATCAGCCCCAGCATTTT.

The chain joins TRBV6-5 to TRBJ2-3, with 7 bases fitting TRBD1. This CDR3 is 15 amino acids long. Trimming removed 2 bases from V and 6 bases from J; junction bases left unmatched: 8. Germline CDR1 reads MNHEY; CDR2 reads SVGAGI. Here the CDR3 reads CASSYRGGPGDTQYF. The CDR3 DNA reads TGTGCCAGCAGTTACAGAGGGGGCCCGGGGGATACGCAGTATTTT.

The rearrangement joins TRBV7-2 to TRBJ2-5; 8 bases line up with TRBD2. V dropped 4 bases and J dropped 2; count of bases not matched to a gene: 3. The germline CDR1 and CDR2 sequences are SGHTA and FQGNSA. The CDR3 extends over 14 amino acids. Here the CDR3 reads CASSSGLAQETQYF. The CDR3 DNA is TGTGCCAGCAGCTCAGGACTAGCTCAAGAGACCCAGTACTTC.

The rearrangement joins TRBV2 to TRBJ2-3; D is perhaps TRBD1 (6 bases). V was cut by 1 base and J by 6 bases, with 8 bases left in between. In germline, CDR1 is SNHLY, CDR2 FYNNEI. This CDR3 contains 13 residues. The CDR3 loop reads CASSEDQGDTQYF. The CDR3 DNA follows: TGTGCCAGCAGTGAAGACCAGGGGGATACGCAGTATTTT.

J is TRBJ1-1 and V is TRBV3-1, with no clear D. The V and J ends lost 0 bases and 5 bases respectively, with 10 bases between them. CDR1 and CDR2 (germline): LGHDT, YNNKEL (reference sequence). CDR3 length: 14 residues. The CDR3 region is CASSQDQWGTEAFF. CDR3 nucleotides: TGTGCCAGCAGCCAAGATCAATGGGGAACTGAAGCTTTCTTT.

The CDR3 sequence is CASSRTSGFTDTQYF. The CDR3 region has the DNA TGTGCCAGCAGCCGGACTAGCGGATTCACAGATACGCAGTATTTT. The V call is TRBV7-6, the J call TRBJ2-3; 10 bases fit TRBD2. The germline V gene encodes CDR1 SGHVS and CDR2 FNYEAQ. The CDR3 is 15 amino acids. V lost 5 bases and J lost 2; bases outside the gene matches: 4.